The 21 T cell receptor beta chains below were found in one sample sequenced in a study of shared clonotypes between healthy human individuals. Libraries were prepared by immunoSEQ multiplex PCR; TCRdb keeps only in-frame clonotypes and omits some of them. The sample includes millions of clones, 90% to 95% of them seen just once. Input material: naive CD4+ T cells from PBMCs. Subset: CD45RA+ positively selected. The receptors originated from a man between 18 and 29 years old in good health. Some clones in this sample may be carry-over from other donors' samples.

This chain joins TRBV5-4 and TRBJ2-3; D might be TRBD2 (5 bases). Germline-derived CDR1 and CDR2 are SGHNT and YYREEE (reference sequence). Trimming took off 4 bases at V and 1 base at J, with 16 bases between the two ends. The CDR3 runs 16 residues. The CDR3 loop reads CASSPQLLEGTDTQYF. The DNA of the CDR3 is TGTGCCAGCAGCCCGCAGTTACTAGAGGGCACAGATACGCAGTATTTT.

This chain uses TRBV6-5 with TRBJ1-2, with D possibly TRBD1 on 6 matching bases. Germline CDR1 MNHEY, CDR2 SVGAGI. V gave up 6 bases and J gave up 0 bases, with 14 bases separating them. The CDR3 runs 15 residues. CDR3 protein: CASRRQATANYGYTF. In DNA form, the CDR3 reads TGTGCCAGCAGAAGACAGGCCACTGCTAACTATGGCTACACCTTC.

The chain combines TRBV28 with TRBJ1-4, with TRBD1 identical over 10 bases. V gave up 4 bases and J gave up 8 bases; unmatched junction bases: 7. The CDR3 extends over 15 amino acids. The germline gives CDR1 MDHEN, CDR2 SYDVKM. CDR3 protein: CASSSRDRGWEKLFF. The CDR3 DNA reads TGTGCCAGCAGTTCCCGGGACAGGGGATGGGAAAAACTGTTTTTT.

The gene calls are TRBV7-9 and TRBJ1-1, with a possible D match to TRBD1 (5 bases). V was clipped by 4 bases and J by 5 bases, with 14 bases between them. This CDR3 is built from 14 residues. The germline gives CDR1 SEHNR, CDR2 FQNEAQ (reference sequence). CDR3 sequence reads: CASSSRWGETEAFF. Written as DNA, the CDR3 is TGTGCCAGCAGCTCAAGGTGGGGGGAGACTGAAGCTTTCTTT.

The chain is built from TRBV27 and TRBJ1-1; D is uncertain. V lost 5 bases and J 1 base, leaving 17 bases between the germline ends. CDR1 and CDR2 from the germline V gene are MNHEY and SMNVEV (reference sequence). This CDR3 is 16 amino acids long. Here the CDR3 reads CASSIGWQARNTEAFF. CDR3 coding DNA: TGTGCCAGCAGTATCGGCTGGCAGGCAAGGAACACTGAAGCTTTCTTT.

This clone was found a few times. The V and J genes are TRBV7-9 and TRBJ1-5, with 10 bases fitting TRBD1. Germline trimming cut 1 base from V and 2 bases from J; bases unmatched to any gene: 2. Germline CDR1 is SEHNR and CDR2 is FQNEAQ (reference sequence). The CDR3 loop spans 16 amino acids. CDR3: CASSLDGQGGNQPQHF. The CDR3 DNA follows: TGTGCCAGCAGCTTAGATGGACAGGGGGGCAATCAGCCCCAGCATTTT.

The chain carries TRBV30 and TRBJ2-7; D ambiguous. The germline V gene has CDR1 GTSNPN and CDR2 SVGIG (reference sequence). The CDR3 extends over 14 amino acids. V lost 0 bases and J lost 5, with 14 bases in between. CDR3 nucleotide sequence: TGTGCCTGGAGTGTTAGCTTTCCCCCCCACGAGCAGTACTTC. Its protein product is CAWSVSFPPHEQYF.

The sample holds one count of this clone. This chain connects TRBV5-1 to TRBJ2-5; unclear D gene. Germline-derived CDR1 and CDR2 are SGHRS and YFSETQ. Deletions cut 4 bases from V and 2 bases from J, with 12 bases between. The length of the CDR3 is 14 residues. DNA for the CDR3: TGCGCCAGCAGCAACCTGGTCCCTCAAGAGACCCAGTACTTC. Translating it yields CASSNLVPQETQYF. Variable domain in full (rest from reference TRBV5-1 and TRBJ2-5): KAGVTQTPRYLIKTRGQQVTLSCSPISGHRSVSWYQQTPGQGLQFLFEYFSETQRNKGNFPGRFSGRQFSNSRSEMNVSTLELGDSALYLCASSNLVPQETQYFGPGTRLLVL.

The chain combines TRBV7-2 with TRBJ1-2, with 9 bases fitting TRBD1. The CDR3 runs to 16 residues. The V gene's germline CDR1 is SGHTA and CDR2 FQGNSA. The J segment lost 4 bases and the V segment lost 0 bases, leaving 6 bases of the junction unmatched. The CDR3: CASSLASGQGSYGYTF. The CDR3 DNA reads TGTGCCAGCAGCTTAGCCTCGGGACAGGGAAGCTATGGCTACACCTTC.

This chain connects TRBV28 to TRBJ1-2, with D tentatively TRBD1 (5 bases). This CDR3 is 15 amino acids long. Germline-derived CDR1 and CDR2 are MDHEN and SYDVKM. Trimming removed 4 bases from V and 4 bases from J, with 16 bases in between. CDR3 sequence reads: CASSSPWGVSYGYTF. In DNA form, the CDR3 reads TGTGCCAGCAGTTCCCCATGGGGCGTTAGCTATGGCTACACCTTC.

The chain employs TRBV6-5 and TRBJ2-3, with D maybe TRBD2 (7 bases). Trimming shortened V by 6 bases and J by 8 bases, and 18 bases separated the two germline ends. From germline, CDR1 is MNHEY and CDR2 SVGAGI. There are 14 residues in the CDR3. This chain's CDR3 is CASRQPGEGVTQYF. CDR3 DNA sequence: TGTGCCAGCAGGCAACCCGGGGAGGGGGTTACGCAGTATTTT.

The CDR3 is CASSLALDSFYGYTF. In nucleotides, the CDR3 is TGTGCCAGCAGCTTAGCGCTGGACAGCTTCTATGGCTACACCTTC. The chain joins TRBV7-2 to TRBJ1-2, with D maybe TRBD1 (6 bases). This CDR3 region has 15 residues. CDR1 and CDR2 (germline): SGHTA, FQGNSA. V was clipped by 0 bases and J by 4 bases, with 12 bases between them.

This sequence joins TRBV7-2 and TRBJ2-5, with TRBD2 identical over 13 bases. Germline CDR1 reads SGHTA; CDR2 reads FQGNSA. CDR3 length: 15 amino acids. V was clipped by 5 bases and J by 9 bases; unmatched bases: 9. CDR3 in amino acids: CASSLIGLAGAAQYF. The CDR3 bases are TGTGCCAGCAGCCTAATCGGACTAGCGGGAGCGGCCCAGTACTTC.

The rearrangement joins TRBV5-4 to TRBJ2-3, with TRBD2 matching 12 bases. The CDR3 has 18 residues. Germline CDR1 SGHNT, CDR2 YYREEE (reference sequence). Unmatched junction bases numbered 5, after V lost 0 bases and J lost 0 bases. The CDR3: CASSLVVLAGGSTDTQYF. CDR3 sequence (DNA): TGTGCCAGCAGCTTGGTCGTACTAGCGGGAGGAAGCACAGATACGCAGTATTTT.

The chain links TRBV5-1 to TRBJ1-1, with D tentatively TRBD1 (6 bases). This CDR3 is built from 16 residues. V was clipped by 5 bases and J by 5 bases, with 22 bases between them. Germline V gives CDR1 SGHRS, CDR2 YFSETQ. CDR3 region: CASRRGAGSMDTEAFF. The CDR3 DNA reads TGCGCCAGCAGGAGGGGGGCAGGGTCGATGGATACTGAAGCTTTCTTT.

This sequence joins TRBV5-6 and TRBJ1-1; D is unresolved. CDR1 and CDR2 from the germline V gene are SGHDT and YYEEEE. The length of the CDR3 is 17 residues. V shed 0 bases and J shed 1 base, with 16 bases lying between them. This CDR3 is CASSLAGRALGNTEAFF. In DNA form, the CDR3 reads TGTGCCAGCAGCTTGGCCGGTCGGGCTCTAGGGAACACTGAAGCTTTCTTT. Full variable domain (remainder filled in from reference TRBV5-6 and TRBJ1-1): DAGVTQSPTHLIKTRGQQVTLRCSPKSGHDTVSWYQQALGQGPQFIFQYYEEEERQRGNFPDRFSGHQFPNYSSELNVNALLLGDSALYLCASSLAGRALGNTEAFFGQGTRLTVV.

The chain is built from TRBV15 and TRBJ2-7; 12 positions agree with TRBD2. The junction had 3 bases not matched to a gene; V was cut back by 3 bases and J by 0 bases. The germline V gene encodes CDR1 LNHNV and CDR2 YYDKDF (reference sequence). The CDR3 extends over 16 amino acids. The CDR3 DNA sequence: TGTGCCACCAGCAGGGGGACTAGCGGGTTCTCCTACGAGCAGTACTTC. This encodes CATSRGTSGFSYEQYF.

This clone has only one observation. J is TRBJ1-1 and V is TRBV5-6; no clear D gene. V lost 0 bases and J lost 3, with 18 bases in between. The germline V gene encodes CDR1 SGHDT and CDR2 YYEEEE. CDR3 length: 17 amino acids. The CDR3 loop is CASSLEMWSGGDTEAFF. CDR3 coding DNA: TGTGCCAGCAGCTTGGAGATGTGGTCAGGCGGGGACACTGAAGCTTTCTTT.

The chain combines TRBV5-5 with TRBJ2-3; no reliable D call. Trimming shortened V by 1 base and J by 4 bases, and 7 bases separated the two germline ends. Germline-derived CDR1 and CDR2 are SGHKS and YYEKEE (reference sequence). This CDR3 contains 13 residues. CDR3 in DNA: TGTGCCAGCAGCTTGCCTAACGCAGATACGCAGTATTTT. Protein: CASSLPNADTQYF.

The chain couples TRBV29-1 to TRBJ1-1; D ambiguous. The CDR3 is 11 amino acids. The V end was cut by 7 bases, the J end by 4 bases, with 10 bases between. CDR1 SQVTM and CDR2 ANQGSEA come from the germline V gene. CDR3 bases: TGCAGCGGTTCGAGTGGCACTGAAGCTTTCTTT. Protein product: CSGSSGTEAFF.

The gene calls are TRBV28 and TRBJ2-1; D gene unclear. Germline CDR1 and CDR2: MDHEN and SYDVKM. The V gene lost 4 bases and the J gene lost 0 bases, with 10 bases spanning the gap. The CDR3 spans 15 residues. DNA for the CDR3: TGTGCCAGCAGTTACCACGTCAGCTCCTACAATGAGCAGTTCTTC. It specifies CASSYHVSSYNEQFF.